In this sample, the clone carrying this T cell receptor (beta chain) turned up a few times. This specimen belongs to a study of T cells in Graves' hyperthyroidism and ophthalmopathy. Germline CDR1 reads KGHDR; CDR2 reads SFDVKD. The CDR3 length is 22 residues. The J segment lost 7 bases and the V segment lost 6 bases, leaving 33 bases of the junction unmatched. What was amplified from RNA transcripts were TCR beta CDR3 regions. RT-PCR in the first round (using the HTBI primer set) targeted the TCR CDR3. Using its own MiXCR run on the multiplex PCR reads, TCRdb lists one record per CDR3 protein. The top ten hold around a third of the sample, which has about 350,000 distinct CDR3 sequences, roughly a sixth seen once. The PBMCs had their origin in 8.5 to 10 ml of fresh peripheral blood.

This clonotype was obtained from a woman aged 25 to 39 with Graves' hyperthyroidism that later progressed to Graves' ophthalmopathy. The sample consisted of blood. The J gene is TRBJ2-7, the V gene TRBV24-1; TRBD1 matches at 9 bases. CDR3 amino acids: CATSSVPGQGKKLNLLRLEQYF. The CDR3 DNA reads as TGTGCCACCAGTTCAGTACCGGGACAGGGTAAAAAATTGAACCTTCTACGATTGGAGCAGTACTTC.